The clone carrying this TCR beta chain occurred once. Its antigen is still unknown. TCRdb's table, derived via immunoSEQ multiplex PCR, lists solely in-frame clones and lacks some. The table includes 100,000 to 120,000 clones, around 93% detected once. These data originate in a study of T cell responses to AZD1222 COVID-19 vaccine. Study-level points and caveats: Clonal diversity was possibly underestimated, and the donors were mostly white British, with more females. Only a handful of AZD1222 recipients were seropositive at baseline.

V shed 7 bases and J shed 7 bases, with 11 bases lying between them. The CDR3 totals 13 residues. Germline V gives CDR1 SNHLY, CDR2 FYNNEI. This TCR came from an adult who received the AZD1222 COVID-19 vaccine. The sequencing used peripheral blood, collected 28 days after the second AZD1222 dose. The chain carries TRBV2 and TRBJ1-6; no reliable D call. In DNA form, the CDR3 reads TGTGCCAGCACTGTAGTAACAAATTCACCCCTCCACTTT. This codes for CASTVVTNSPLHF.